The 22 T cell receptor beta chains below were found in one sample sequenced in a study of blood T cell repertoires in COVID-19. TCRdb's copy holds only in-frame clones and misses some; the assay was immunoSEQ multiplex PCR. The table has tens of thousands of clones, around 83% seen once. Specimen: peripheral blood. The source of these receptors is a human donor in a cohort sampled during active or convalescent COVID-19.

This clone was seen once. This rearrangement joins TRBV4-3 to TRBJ2-2, with TRBD1 identical over 8 bases. The V segment lost 0 bases and the J segment 3 bases; nucleotides outside the gene matches: 0. CDR3 size: 15 residues. The germline gives CDR1 LGHNA, CDR2 YSLEER. In nucleotides, the CDR3 is TGCGCCAGCAGCCAAGAGGACAGGGACACCGGGGAGCTGTTTTTT. Translated, it gives CASSQEDRDTGELFF.

The chain employs TRBV7-3 and TRBJ2-2, with TRBD1 identical over 8 bases. CDR1 and CDR2 from the germline V gene are SGHTA and FQGTGA. J was trimmed by 0 bases and V by 7 bases; bases with no gene match: 22. The CDR3 covers 21 residues. The CDR3 region is CASKEGQGGLRATTNTGELFF. The CDR3 DNA follows: TGTGCCAGCAAGGAAGGACAGGGCGGTTTAAGAGCTACAACGAACACCGGGGAGCTGTTTTTT.

V usage is TRBV5-1 and J usage is TRBJ2-5; 8 bases are a match to TRBD1. This CDR3 is 14 amino acids long. V dropped 0 bases and J dropped 3; count of bases not matched to a gene: 1. CDR1 SGHRS and CDR2 YFSETQ come from the germline V gene. The CDR3 is CASSLAGGKETQYF. In nucleotides, the CDR3 is TGCGCCAGCAGCTTGGCAGGGGGCAAAGAGACCCAGTACTTC.

V usage is TRBV5-1 and J usage is TRBJ2-7; 10 positions agree with TRBD1. Germline loops: CDR1 SGHRS, CDR2 YFSETQ. This CDR3 has 15 amino acids. Germline trimming cut 4 bases from V and 5 bases from J; bases unmatched to any gene: 9. The CDR3 DNA reads TGCGCCAGCAGCCCCCCGGGACAGGGGATCGACGAGCAGTACTTC. Protein sequence: CASSPPGQGIDEQYF. Drawing the rest from reference TRBV5-1 and TRBJ2-7, the complete variable domain is KAGVTQTPRYLIKTRGQQVTLSCSPISGHRSVSWYQQTPGQGLQFLFEYFSETQRNKGNFPGRFSGRQFSNSRSEMNVSTLELGDSALYLCASSPPGQGIDEQYFGPGTRLTVT.

The chain combines TRBV5-1 with TRBJ1-1; TRBD1 is a possible D gene (5 bases). Germline-derived CDR1 and CDR2 are SGHRS and YFSETQ. The CDR3 length is 15 residues. The V gene lost 0 bases and the J gene lost 4 bases, with 13 bases spanning the gap. The CDR3 reads CASSLVGGGSTEAFF. In nucleotides, the CDR3 is TGCGCCAGCAGCTTGGTGGGGGGAGGGTCCACTGAAGCTTTCTTT.

Points on this clone: One end of the junction fails to match germline, which may point to a read error. The chain couples TRBV5-6 to TRBJ1-6; 10 bases align to TRBD1. The CDR3 sequence is 14 residues long. CDR1 is SGHDT, CDR2 YYEEEE, per germline. CDR3 in DNA: TGTGCCAGCAGCCAAGACAGGGGGCCTTCACCTCTCCACTTT. Amino acids: CASSQDRGPSPLHF. The full variable domain, completed using reference TRBV5-6 and TRBJ1-6, is DAGVTQSPTHLIKTRGQQVTLRCSPKSGHDTVSWYQQALGQGPQFIFQYYEEEERQRGNFPDRFSGHQFPNYSSELNVNALLLGDSALYLCASSQDRGPSPLHFGNGTRLTVT.

The rearrangement links TRBV9 to TRBJ1-4; the D gene is possibly TRBD1 (6 bases). The CDR3 consists of 15 residues. Trimming pared 2 bases from V and 7 bases from J, leaving 15 bases between. CDR1 is SGDLS, CDR2 YYNGEE, per germline. In nucleotides, the CDR3 is TGTGCCAGCAGCGTCTTAGGGGGATCGGGTGAAAAACTGTTTTTT. It is translated as CASSVLGGSGEKLFF.

The chain recombines TRBV4-1 with TRBJ2-1, with 9 bases aligning to TRBD1. The CDR3 runs to 16 residues. Germline-derived CDR1 and CDR2 are MGHRA and YSYEKL. The V gene end was trimmed by 6 bases and the J gene end by 5 bases; junction bases not matched to a gene: 11. The CDR3 nucleotides read TGCGCCAGCAGGGACCTCGACAGGGGGAGGAACAATGAGCAGTTCTTC. Its protein product is CASRDLDRGRNNEQFF.

V is TRBV29-1 and J is TRBJ2-7; 7 nucleotides agree with TRBD1. This CDR3 is 14 amino acids long. The V segment lost 6 bases and the J segment 2 bases; nucleotides outside the gene matches: 10. Germline-derived CDR1 and CDR2 are SQVTM and ANQGSEA. In DNA form, the CDR3 reads TGCAGCGTCCCCGGATGGCAGGGGGCCTACGAGCAGTACTTC. It specifies CSVPGWQGAYEQYF.

The rearrangement uses TRBV6-4 and TRBJ2-1; 13 bases align to TRBD2. Germline V lookup: CDR1 MRHNA, CDR2 SNTAGT. The V and J ends lost 3 bases and 8 bases, in that order; junction bases with no gene match: 7. CDR3 size: 16 residues. The CDR3 coding sequence is TGTGCCAGCAGTGAACTAGCGGGGGGGGCTATGGATGAGCAGTTCTTC. Protein: CASSELAGGAMDEQFF.

The CDR3 loop is CASSQDKQDNEQFF. The CDR3 bases are TGCGCCAGCAGCCAAGATAAACAAGACAATGAGCAGTTCTTC. The V gene is TRBV4-3, the J gene TRBJ2-1; D uncertain. CDR1 LGHNA and CDR2 YSLEER come from the germline V gene. This CDR3 has 14 amino acids. Trimming shortened V by 0 bases and J by 5 bases, and 8 bases separated the two germline ends.

This chain links TRBV19 with TRBJ1-5, with 9 bases fitting TRBD1. In germline, CDR1 is LNHDA, CDR2 SQIVND (reference sequence). Trimming took 5 bases from V and 5 from J; bases not matched to a gene: 10. The CDR3 covers 16 residues. Written as DNA, the CDR3 is TGTGCCAGTAGTCTAACCGGGACAGGGTTTTATCAGCCCCAGCATTTT. Protein product: CASSLTGTGFYQPQHF.

This chain links TRBV5-4 with TRBJ2-3; the D gene is possibly TRBD2 (6 bases). This CDR3 is 15 amino acids long. Germline V gives CDR1 SGHNT, CDR2 YYREEE (reference sequence). Trimming shortened V by 2 bases and J by 0 bases, and 10 bases separated the two germline ends. CDR3 protein: CASSFRGTSTDTQYF. In nucleotides, the CDR3 is TGTGCCAGCAGCTTTCGGGGGACGAGCACAGATACGCAGTATTTT.

The V and J genes are TRBV13 and TRBJ1-2; 11 positions agree with TRBD1. Losses at the gene ends were 5 bases for V and 8 bases for J; bases not matched to a gene: 10. This CDR3 region has 15 residues. Germline CDR1 is PRHDT and CDR2 is FYEKMQ (reference sequence). The CDR3 DNA is TGTGCCAGCAGCCGCCTAGGGACAGGGGGGTTCGGCTACACCTTC. Translated: CASSRLGTGGFGYTF.

Worth noting for this clone: Compared with germline, one end of the junction differs, possibly owing to a read error. The rearrangement joins TRBV7-7 to TRBJ2-1; 9 bases are shared with TRBD1. This CDR3 contains 16 residues. Looked up from germline, CDR1 is SSHAT and CDR2 is FNYEAQ (reference sequence). The CDR3 loop reads CASSPSRGTGFYEQFF. The CDR3 DNA follows: TGTGCTAGCAGCCCATCGCGGGGGACAGGGTTCTATGAGCAGTTCTTC.

The DNA of the CDR3 is TGTGCCAGCAGTGGGACAGGGGGGGACTCCTATAATTCACCCCTCCACTTT. Protein sequence: CASSGTGGDSYNSPLHF. The chain couples TRBV11-2 to TRBJ1-6, with 11 bases identical to TRBD1. This CDR3 contains 17 residues. With V trimmed by 6 bases and J by 0 bases, 4 bases remained unmatched. Germline V gene data show CDR1 as SGHAT and CDR2 as FQNNGV.

This chain links TRBV6-5 with TRBJ2-3; TRBD1 is a possible D gene (5 bases). Germline CDR1 and CDR2: MNHEY and SVGAGI. V lost 6 bases and J 0 bases, leaving 7 bases between the germline ends. CDR3 length: 13 amino acids. As DNA, the CDR3 is TGTGCCAGCAGGCACAGGAGCACAGATACGCAGTATTTT. It yields the protein CASRHRSTDTQYF.

There are a few counts of this clone. This chain joins TRBV29-1 and TRBJ1-1, with D unclear. The CDR3 spans 11 residues. Trimming cost V 4 bases and J 6 bases, with 9 bases left between them. Germline loops: CDR1 SQVTM, CDR2 ANQGSEA. The CDR3 nucleotides are TGCAGCGTTGCCCCTGGGCCTGAAGCTTTCTTT. Translation: CSVAPGPEAFF. The variable domain in full, with the rest retrieved from reference TRBV29-1 and TRBJ1-1, is SAVISQKPSRDICQRGTSLTIQCQVDSQVTMMFWYRQQPGQSLTLIATANQGSEATYESGFVIDKFPISRPNLTFSTLTVSNMSPEDSSIYLCSVAPGPEAFFGQGTRLTVV.

The chain is built from TRBV7-2 and TRBJ2-3; possibly TRBD2 for D (6 bases). The CDR3 covers 14 residues. V was shortened by 8 bases and J by 7 bases, with 19 bases between the two germline ends. The V gene's germline CDR1 is SGHTA and CDR2 FQGNSA. The CDR3, as DNA: TGTGCCAGCGGGGGTGATTTGGCGGGGCATACGCAGTATTTT. Its translation is CASGGDLAGHTQYF.

The V call is TRBV18, the J call TRBJ2-3; 9 bases agree with TRBD2. The CDR3 has 16 residues. From germline, CDR1 is KGHSH and CDR2 LQKENI. J gave up 4 bases and V 2 bases, and 7 bases lay outside the gene matches. In DNA form, the CDR3 reads TGTGCCAGCTCACCAAAAGGGACTAGCTGGCCAGATACGCAGTATTTT. Protein product: CASSPKGTSWPDTQYF.

This clone was counted once. V gene TRBV19 combines with J gene TRBJ1-2; D perhaps matches TRBD1 (5 bases). This CDR3 has 13 residues. Germline V gives CDR1 LNHDA, CDR2 SQIVND (reference sequence). Trimming stripped 6 bases from V and 1 base from J, with 9 bases between. The CDR3 spells CASSRQSNYGYTF. The CDR3 DNA is TGTGCCAGTAGCAGACAGAGTAACTATGGCTACACCTTC. Full variable domain (remainder filled in from reference TRBV19 and TRBJ1-2): DGGITQSPKYLFRKEGQNVTLSCEQNLNHDAMYWYRQDPGQGLRLIYYSQIVNDFQKGDIAEGYSVSREKKESFPLTVTSAQKNPTAFYLCASSRQSNYGYTFGSGTRLTVV.

The rearrangement joins TRBV2 to TRBJ1-2; D remains unclear. Germline values: CDR1 SNHLY, CDR2 FYNNEI. This CDR3 has 16 residues. The V end was cut by 0 bases, the J end by 1 base, with 12 bases between. DNA for the CDR3: TGTGCCAGCAGTGAAGCAGGCGGGAGCTTTAACTATGGCTACACCTTC. This codes for CASSEAGGSFNYGYTF.